The entry below describes one TCR beta chain. These data originate in a study of blood T cells in healthy people across ages. Per sample, a minimum of 6 million PBMCs were isolated. With each sample, at least 5.5 micrograms of total RNA were extracted. CDR1 and CDR2 (germline): SGDLS, YYNGEE. The CDR3 has 14 residues. V gave up 7 bases and J gave up 0 bases, with 13 bases separating them. A J-beta primer mix and a sample-barcoded 5' primer were used in a second PCR of roughly 6 to 12 cycles. TCRdb called the 5' RACE reads again in MiXCR, with one record for every CDR3 protein. The sample lists some 370,000 distinct CDR3 sequences; over 45% were seen once.

Sequenced material: blood. The rearrangement links TRBV9 to TRBJ1-2; D is perhaps TRBD1 (5 bases). The sequence was obtained from a man aged 55-75 years in good health. The CDR3 protein is CASQRGTANYGYTF. The CDR3 DNA sequence: TGTGCCAGCCAGCGTGGGACGGCTAACTATGGCTACACCTTC.